The 5 T cell receptor beta chains reported below all come from one sample, sequenced in a study of a mutant IDH1 vaccine in newly diagnosed glioma. This table comes from immunoSEQ multiplex PCR, and its TCRdb copy is limited to in-frame clones, with some not included. Among about 120,000 clones, 90% were seen once, and the ten largest hold 0.6% to 0.75%. No antigen has been assigned to these receptors. Regarding time point: week 11, during vaccination. Each vaccine dose was 300 ug of mutant IDH1 20-mer peptide, with topical imiquimod. Sequenced material: PBMCs, taken from a glioma patient whose treatment included an IDH1 peptide vaccine. The receptors here all came from a woman between 45 and 65 years old with glioma.

This chain uses TRBV5-6 with TRBJ2-3; 10 bases agree with TRBD2. The ends lost 0 bases at V and 2 bases at J; junction bases unmatched: 3. The CDR3 extends over 16 amino acids. The germline V gene encodes CDR1 SGHDT and CDR2 YYEEEE. Written as DNA, the CDR3 is TGTGCCAGCAGCTTGGTCGGACTAGCGGACACAGATACGCAGTATTTT. Protein sequence: CASSLVGLADTDTQYF.

The rearrangement joins TRBV7-2 to TRBJ1-5; D ambiguous. In germline, CDR1 is SGHTA, CDR2 FQGNSA. The V end was cut by 1 base, the J end by 1 base, with 2 bases between. The length of the CDR3 is 13 residues. Written as DNA, the CDR3 is TGTGCCAGCAGCTTAGAAAGCAATCAGCCCCAGCATTTT. Its protein is CASSLESNQPQHF.

The chain has TRBV6-1 and TRBJ2-6; TRBD1 or TRBD2 may be the D gene (6 bases each). The CDR3 is 15 residues long. From germline, CDR1 is MNHNS and CDR2 SASEGT. Trimming removed 4 bases from V and 2 bases from J, with 9 bases in between. CDR3 amino acids: CASSAGATGANVLTF. CDR3 bases: TGTGCCAGCAGTGCGGGGGCCACTGGGGCCAACGTCCTGACTTTC.

The genes are TRBV27 and TRBJ2-7; 12 bases are shared with TRBD1. The junction had 4 bases not matched to a gene; V was cut back by 5 bases and J by 2 bases. CDR1 is MNHEY and CDR2 is SMNVEV in the germline V gene (reference sequence). The CDR3 loop spans 15 amino acids. In nucleotides, the CDR3 is TGTGCCAGCAGTCTCCGGGACAGGGGGCCCTACGAGCAGTACTTC. It is translated as CASSLRDRGPYEQYF.

This sequence joins TRBV19 and TRBJ2-3; 9 nucleotides match TRBD2. This CDR3 spans 15 amino acids. Trimming removed 3 bases from V and 3 bases from J; junction bases left unmatched: 4. Germline V gene sequence: CDR1 LNHDA, CDR2 SQIVND (reference sequence). Written as DNA, the CDR3 is TGTGCCAGTAGTATGTTTAGCGGGAGTACAGATACGCAGTATTTT. Amino acids: CASSMFSGSTDTQYF.